These T cell receptor beta chains were read from a single sample in a study of cytomegalovirus exposure and HLA in healthy donors. Using immunoSEQ multiplex PCR, the repertoire was profiled, and TCRdb retains in-frame clones only, with some absent. In the table there are 95,000 to 150,000 clones, 60% to 85% of which are singletons. Sequencing was done on a sample of PBMCs. The receptors here all came from a woman between 40 and 50 years old in good health and CMV-seronegative. The CDR3 runs from the conserved cysteine through the conserved F or W. The D gene is left open where the match is weak. Part of the rows lack a size; the others show once, few, many or a class for expanded clones.

V	D	J	size	DNA	CDR3
TRBV5-1	NA	TRBJ2-7	NA	TGCGCCAGCAGCTTGGACAGTGTGTACACGGAGCAGTACTTC	CASSLDSVYTEQYF
TRBV28	TRBD1	TRBJ2-6	NA	TGTGCCAGCAGCCCTGGGACAGGGGGTGTAGCTGGGGCCAACGTCCTGACTTTC	CASSPGTGGVAGANVLTF
TRBV5-1	TRBD1	TRBJ1-2	NA	TGCGCCAGCAGCCAGGGACAGGGGATAGGGTATGGCTACACCTTC	CASSQGQGIGYGYTF
TRBV28	TRBD2	TRBJ2-7	NA	TGTGCCAGCAGTTTTGAGTTCGAGCGGGGGACCTACGAGCAGTACTTC	CASSFEFERGTYEQYF
TRBV5-1	TRBD1	TRBJ2-7	NA	TGCGCCAGCAGCTTGGGGGGGACAGGGTCCTACGAGCAGTACTTC	CASSLGGTGSYEQYF
TRBV18	TRBD1	TRBJ2-7	NA	TGTGCCAGCTCACGCGACAGGGACTACGAGCAGTACTTC	CASSRDRDYEQYF
TRBV7-2	NA	TRBJ1-1	NA	TGTGCCAGCAGCTTTTCGGACTTGAACACTGAAGCTTTCTTT	CASSFSDLNTEAFF
TRBV29-1	TRBD2	TRBJ2-5	NA	TGCAGCACCAAGGGAGGGGCAGAGACCCAGTACTTC	CSTKGGAETQYF
TRBV5-1	TRBD1	TRBJ2-1	NA	TGCGCCAGCAGAGAGAGGGGAAGAGGACAGGGGGCGTTGGACCTGTACAATGAGCAGTTCTTC	CASRERGRGQGALDLYNEQFF
TRBV9	TRBD1	TRBJ1-2	NA	TGTGCCAGCAGCGTCGGGGGGACAGGGACTTATGGCTACACCTTC	CASSVGGTGTYGYTF
TRBV18	NA	TRBJ2-3	NA	TGTGCCAGCTCACCAAATCCAGTTAGCACAGATACGCAGTATTTT	CASSPNPVSTDTQYF
TRBV5-5	NA	TRBJ2-1	once	TGTGCCAGCAGCTTTTCAGGGAATGAGCAGTTCTTC	CASSFSGNEQFF
TRBV28	NA	TRBJ2-1	few	TGTGCCAGCAAGGTACAGCCGAGCTACAATGAGCAGTTCTTC	CASKVQPSYNEQFF
TRBV27	TRBD2	TRBJ2-7	NA	TGTGCCAGCAGTTTGTCCCCTAGCGGGTACTACGAGCAGTACTTC	CASSLSPSGYYEQYF
TRBV10-2	TRBD1	TRBJ2-5	few	TGCGCCAGCAGGCCGAATGGACAGGGGGAGACCCAGTACTTC	CASRPNGQGETQYF
TRBV6-6	TRBD2	TRBJ2-3	NA	TGTGCCAGCAGCGCGGGAGGGCCCACGGGCACAGATACGCAGTATTTT	CASSAGGPTGTDTQYF
TRBV28	NA	TRBJ1-2	NA	TGTGCCAGCAGTTACGCCGAAACTTACACCTTC	CASSYAETYTF
TRBV19	NA	TRBJ1-1	few	TGTGCCAGTAGTATAGGGGCGGGAGTGAACACTGAAGCTTTCTTT	CASSIGAGVNTEAFF
TRBV5-1	NA	TRBJ2-1	NA	TGCGCCAGCAGCACCCGACTAGGGAGCTCCTACAATGAGCAGTTCTTC	CASSTRLGSSYNEQFF
TRBV27	TRBD2	TRBJ2-3	NA	TGTGCCAGCAGACTGGCGGGAGCAGATACGCAGTATTTT	CASRLAGADTQYF
TRBV2	TRBD1	TRBJ1-4	NA	TGTGCCAGCAGCGAAACCGGGACAGCGGTTGAAAAACTGTTTTTT	CASSETGTAVEKLFF
TRBV2	NA	TRBJ2-7	NA	TGTGCCAGCAGTGGTGCGCTGGGGCTGGACGAGCAGTACTTC	CASSGALGLDEQYF
TRBV19	TRBD1	TRBJ2-5	NA	TGTGCCAGTAGACCGACAGGGAATCAAGAGACCCAGTACTTC	CASRPTGNQETQYF
TRBV11-3	NA	TRBJ2-2	NA	TGTGCCAGCAGCTTAAGGCCAGGGAACACCGGGGAGCTGTTTTTT	CASSLRPGNTGELFF
TRBV4-1	TRBD2	TRBJ2-7	NA	TGCGCCAGCAGGCGACTAGCGGGAGAGTACGACGAGCAGTACTTC	CASRRLAGEYDEQYF
TRBV27	TRBD2	TRBJ2-3	NA	TGTGCCAGCAGGCCCGGGGGGGGCACAGATACGCAGTATTTT	CASRPGGGTDTQYF
TRBV9	TRBD2	TRBJ2-2	NA	TGTGCCAGCAGCCCTACGGGACTAGCGGGAGGGTCCGGGGAGCTGTTTTTT	CASSPTGLAGGSGELFF
TRBV14	TRBD2	TRBJ2-7	NA	TGTGCCAGCAGCCAACTAAGCCCGGGACTAGCGGGAGGATCTTACGAGCAGTACTTC	CASSQLSPGLAGGSYEQYF
TRBV28	NA	TRBJ2-5	few	TGTGCCAGCAGTCCCGACAGACAAGAGACCCAGTACTTC	CASSPDRQETQYF
TRBV4-3	NA	TRBJ2-1	NA	TGCGCCAGCAGCCAAGACAGTTACAATGAGCAGTTCTTC	CASSQDSYNEQFF
TRBV19	TRBD2	TRBJ2-1	NA	TGTGCCAGTAGTATAACAGTAGCGGGAGTTGGGGACAATGAGCAGTTCTTC	CASSITVAGVGDNEQFF
TRBV19	TRBD2	TRBJ2-7	few	TGTGCCAGTAGTACGGCGACTAGCGGGACCTACGAGCAGTACTTC	CASSTATSGTYEQYF
TRBV6-5	TRBD1	TRBJ2-7	NA	TGTGCCAGCAGTAACCCCGGGACAGGCTCCTACGAGCAGTACTTC	CASSNPGTGSYEQYF
TRBV7-2	NA	TRBJ1-5	NA	TGTGCCAGCAGCTCCCTAGGAGGGGGCAATCAGCCCCAGCATTTT	CASSSLGGGNQPQHF
TRBV10-3	TRBD2	TRBJ2-1	NA	TGTGCCATCGGAGGCCTAGCGGACAATGAGCAGTTCTTC	CAIGGLADNEQFF
TRBV11-1	TRBD2	TRBJ2-5	NA	TGTGCCAGCACCCGGACTAGCGGGCAAGAGACCCAGTACTTC	CASTRTSGQETQYF
TRBV10-1	NA	TRBJ2-1	few	TGCGCCAGCAGTGAGGGGCCGATGAGCAATGAGCAGTTCTTC	CASSEGPMSNEQFF
TRBV6-5	TRBD1	TRBJ1-5	NA	TGTGCCAGCAGACCAGGGGGATATAGCAATCAGCCCCAGCATTTT	CASRPGGYSNQPQHF
TRBV28	TRBD2	TRBJ2-5	few	TGTGCCAGCAGTTTACTCCTAGCGGGAGTGGAGACCCAGTACTTC	CASSLLLAGVETQYF